Detailed here is one TCR beta chain. The data are from a study of technical replicates of blood from several donors. The protocol was immunoSEQ multiplex PCR, while the TCRdb copy is restricted to in-frame clones and leaves out a portion. Altogether roughly 9,900 clones are present, around 94% being singletons, with the ten largest covering 6% to 8.5%. J gave up 7 bases and V 6 bases, and 5 bases lay outside the gene matches. CDR1 is MNHEY, CDR2 SMNVEV, per germline (reference sequence). The CDR3 has 14 amino acids. The J gene is TRBJ2-7, the V gene TRBV27; 14 bases line up with TRBD2. Specimen: PBMCs. The origin of this receptor is a human donor in good health. The CDR3 loop is CASRPGLAGAEQYF. The CDR3 region has the DNA TGTGCCAGCAGACCGGGACTAGCGGGAGCGGAGCAGTACTTC.